This T cell receptor (beta chain) is from a study of OX40 agonist ivuxolimab in advanced cancers. Looking at the study overall: Ivuxolimab, an agonist antibody against OX40 (CD134), was given to patients. Averaging approximately 60 years in age, with a range of 23 to 79, the cohort was about 85% male. Eligibility admitted prior anti-PD-1, anti-PD-L1 or anti-CTLA-4 therapy; about 40% had some.

Trimming left V 1 base short and J 4 bases short, with 14 bases between. CDR3 length: 15 amino acids. Germline V gene data show CDR1 as SGHRS and CDR2 as YFSETQ. The method was immunoSEQ multiplex PCR; TCRdb's version includes in-frame clones alone and lacks a portion of them. The repertoire holds around 83,000 clones, about 81% seen once, with under 8% in the top ten. V and J are TRBV5-1 and TRBJ1-2; a weak D match, TRBD1 (5 bases). Source: CD4+ or CD8+ T cells sorted from blood, taken in a trial of the OX40 agonist ivuxolimab. This TCR was recovered from an adult with an advanced solid tumor such as melanoma, head and neck, liver or kidney cancer. CDR3 loop: CASSLSGVVAYGYTF. In nucleotides, the CDR3 is TGCGCCAGCAGCTTGTCGGGGGTAGTAGCCTATGGCTACACCTTC.